This entry features one T cell receptor (beta chain) sequence. The CDR3 has 15 amino acids. Trimming left V 4 bases short and J 5 bases short, with 15 bases between. CDR1 and CDR2 (germline): KGHSH, LQKENI. This sample is drawn from a study of T-cell reconstitution after alpha-beta-depleted transplantation in children. Preparing the TCRbeta library involved the use of unique molecular identifiers. TCRdb independently ran MiXCR on the PCR reads; one entry per CDR3 protein. The sample records approximately 510,000 distinct CDR3 sequences, about a sixth being singletons. V usage is TRBV18 and J usage is TRBJ2-1; D is perhaps TRBD1 (5 bases). This receptor was identified in a human donor who donated a stem cell graft to a child with acute lymphoblastic leukemia. This specimen was PBMCs from the stem cell graft donor, taken from the stem cell graft. CDR3 DNA sequence: TGTGCCAGCTCACGAATGGGGCAGAGTAACAATGAGCAGTTCTTC. It specifies CASSRMGQSNNEQFF. Combining the CDR3 with reference TRBV18 and TRBJ2-1 gives the whole variable domain NAGVMQNPRHLVRRRGQEARLRCSPMKGHSHVYWYRQLPEEGLKFMVYLQKENIIDESGMPKERFSAEFPKEGPSILRIQQVVRGDSAAYFCASSRMGQSNNEQFFGPGTRLTVL.